Listed here are 27 T cell receptor beta chains from one sample, sequenced in a study of CD8 T cells in Susac syndrome. After extraction with the RNeasy kit, 0.5 to 1 ug of the RNA was reverse transcribed using random hexamers. Via MiXCR, TCRdb re-called the immunoSEQ multiplex PCR reads, giving one row per CDR3 protein. The sample yields about 210,000 distinct CDR3 sequences, 95% seen once. Specimen: CD4+ T cells from PBMCs. All receptors derive from a human donor with multiple sclerosis.

The chain carries TRBV5-6 and TRBJ1-5; D unresolved. The germline CDR1 and CDR2 sequences are SGHDT and YYEEEE. The CDR3 length is 15 residues. Between the trimmed V and J ends, which lost 5 bases and 3 bases, there was a span of 15 bases. CDR3 DNA sequence: TGTGCCAGCAGGAGTTACGGAACGCTCAATCAGCCCCAGCATTTT. Its protein is CASRSYGTLNQPQHF.

The V call is TRBV20-1, the J call TRBJ2-7, with D maybe TRBD2 (5 bases). Trimming took off 2 bases at V and 1 base at J, with 9 bases between the two ends. The V gene's germline CDR1 is DFQATT and CDR2 SNEGSKA (reference sequence). The CDR3 spans 13 residues. The DNA of the CDR3 is TGCAGTGCTAGACACAGCGGATCCTACGAGCAGTACGTC. As protein: CSARHSGSYEQYV.

The rearrangement joins TRBV9 to TRBJ2-1; D is unclear. Germline loops: CDR1 SGDLS, CDR2 YYNGEE. The germline V and J ends were trimmed by 0 bases and 0 bases, with 7 bases remaining between them. This CDR3 contains 15 residues. The CDR3 loop reads CASSVDPSSYNEQFF. DNA for the CDR3: TGTGCCAGCAGCGTAGACCCGAGCTCCTACAATGAGCAGTTCTTC.

The chain carries TRBV29-1 and TRBJ2-5; D perhaps matches TRBD2 (5 bases). Germline assignment: CDR1 SQVTM and CDR2 ANQGSEA. Trimming cost V 4 bases and J 5 bases, with 17 bases left between them. The CDR3 is 14 amino acids. CDR3 sequence: CSVVLGLHLETQYF. Here the CDR3 DNA reads TGCAGCGTTGTCCTCGGACTCCACCTTGAGACCCAGTACTTC.

V gene TRBV20-1 combines with J gene TRBJ1-1, with a tentative D call TRBD1 (5 bases). The CDR3 has 13 amino acids. Germline V CDR1 and CDR2: DFQATT, SNEGSKA (reference sequence). The ends were cut back, 5 bases at V and 4 bases at J, with 14 bases in the middle. The CDR3 sequence: CSAWNRGSTEAFF. The DNA of the CDR3 is TGCAGTGCTTGGAATCGGGGCTCCACTGAAGCTTTCTTT.

This chain joins TRBV20-1 and TRBJ2-5; 7 bases agree with TRBD1. Trimming removed 2 bases from V and 8 bases from J; junction bases left unmatched: 8. Germline V CDR1 and CDR2: DFQATT, SNEGSKA (reference sequence). The CDR3 runs 13 residues. CDR3 sequence: CSARPEQGITQYF. Here the CDR3 DNA reads TGCAGTGCTAGACCGGAACAGGGGATCACCCAGTACTTC.

The gene calls are TRBV9 and TRBJ1-5, with no clear D. CDR1 and CDR2 (germline): SGDLS, YYNGEE. V was clipped by 2 bases and J by 7 bases, with 10 bases between them. CDR3 length: 13 residues. CDR3 DNA sequence: TGTGCCAGCAGCGTCGACAACGCCCAGCCCCAGCATTTT. Translation: CASSVDNAQPQHF.

J is TRBJ1-1 and V is TRBV29-1; a weak D match, TRBD1 (5 bases). The length of the CDR3 is 13 residues. Germline values: CDR1 SQVTM, CDR2 ANQGSEA. V was clipped by 7 bases and J by 0 bases, with 12 bases between them. CDR3 DNA sequence: TGCAGCGAGTCGACAGCCCTGAACACTGAAGCTTTCTTT. This codes for CSESTALNTEAFF.

The chain recombines TRBV7-2 with TRBJ1-1, with a tentative D call TRBD1 (5 bases). Germline V gene lookup returns CDR1 SGHTA and CDR2 FQGNSA. The CDR3 runs 14 residues. The ends were cut back, 5 bases at V and 0 bases at J, with 10 bases in the middle. In nucleotides, the CDR3 is TGTGCCAGCAGCCGAGGGGTAATGAACACTGAAGCTTTCTTT. This gives the protein CASSRGVMNTEAFF.

The rearrangement joins TRBV12-3 or TRBV12-4 to TRBJ1-1; D gene uncertain. The CDR3 is 16 residues long. V was shortened by 5 bases and J by 5 bases, with 21 bases between the two germline ends. The CDR3 loop reads CASSRTVPSTVTEAFF. As DNA, the CDR3 is TGTGCCAGCAGTAGAACGGTTCCTTCGACGGTAACTGAAGCTTTCTTT.

The chain has TRBV7-3 and TRBJ1-1; D remains unclear. Trimming shortened V by 3 bases and J by 0 bases, and 5 bases separated the two germline ends. The V gene's germline CDR1 is SGHTA and CDR2 FQGTGA. The CDR3 runs to 13 residues. The CDR3 sequence: CASSLSVNTEAFF. The DNA for the CDR3 is TGTGCCAGCAGCTTGAGTGTGAACACTGAAGCTTTCTTT.

The V and J genes are TRBV7-9 and TRBJ1-5; 8 bases map to TRBD1. The trim removed 5 bases at V and 3 bases at J, leaving 6 bases unmatched. Germline lookup yields CDR1 SEHNR and CDR2 FQNEAQ (reference sequence). The CDR3 consists of 15 residues. The CDR3 loop is CASSGPGQANQPQHF. The CDR3 DNA is TGTGCCAGCAGCGGACCGGGACAGGCCAATCAGCCCCAGCATTTT.

The chain has TRBV29-1 and TRBJ2-1; TRBD1 matches at 10 bases. The CDR3 has 16 amino acids. Germline V gene data show CDR1 as SQVTM and CDR2 as ANQGSEA. Trimming at V came to 7 bases and at J to 4 bases, leaving 13 bases not matched to a gene. CDR3 protein: CSATPGTGAPYNEQFF. In nucleotides, the CDR3 is TGCAGCGCGACCCCCGGGACAGGGGCCCCTTACAATGAGCAGTTCTTC.

The genes are TRBV29-1 and TRBJ1-5, with TRBD1 as a possible D gene (6 bases). V lost 5 bases to trimming and J lost 4 bases, with 9 bases between them. Germline V lookup: CDR1 SQVTM, CDR2 ANQGSEA. The CDR3 spans 12 residues. The CDR3 DNA sequence: TGCAGCGTTCGGGGGCCTAATCAGCCCCAGCATTTT. Encoded protein: CSVRGPNQPQHF.

In this sample, this clonotype turned up once. The chain is built from TRBV30 and TRBJ2-3; 9 bases line up with TRBD1. This CDR3 contains 13 residues. Germline values: CDR1 GTSNPN, CDR2 SVGIG (reference sequence). V lost 5 bases and J lost 2; bases outside the gene matches: 2. CDR3 amino acids: CAWGQGITDTQYF. CDR3 nucleotides: TGTGCCTGGGGACAGGGGATCACAGATACGCAGTATTTT.

The genes are TRBV2 and TRBJ2-6; D gene unclear. In germline, CDR1 is SNHLY, CDR2 FYNNEI. The CDR3 is made up of 14 amino acids. Trimming removed 6 bases at V and 1 base at J, with 7 bases between. This chain's CDR3 is CASRSLSGANVLTF. The CDR3 nucleotides are TGTGCCAGCAGAAGTTTATCTGGGGCCAACGTCCTGACTTTC.

Only one count was recorded for this clonotype. The chain has TRBV30 and TRBJ1-6; D call uncertain. This CDR3 is built from 13 residues. The ends were cut back, 2 bases at V and 6 bases at J, with 8 bases in the middle. Germline V gene lookup returns CDR1 GTSNPN and CDR2 SVGIG (reference sequence). The CDR3 reads CAWSKVGNSPLHF. CDR3 coding DNA: TGTGCCTGGAGTAAAGTGGGTAATTCACCCCTCCACTTT.

The rearrangement joins TRBV28 to TRBJ2-6; perhaps D is TRBD1 or TRBD2 (5 bases each). Germline loops: CDR1 MDHEN, CDR2 SYDVKM. The CDR3 consists of 16 residues. With 3 bases removed from V and 0 bases from J, the gap between germline ends came to 9 bases. The CDR3 DNA follows: TGTGCCAGCAGTTTGTCAGGGACCTCTGGGGCCAACGTCCTGACTTTC. This codes for CASSLSGTSGANVLTF.

The chain couples TRBV3-1 to TRBJ1-5; 10 positions match TRBD1. V trimming: 1 base; J trimming: 4 bases; junction bases outside the gene matches: 10. The CDR3 has 18 amino acids. Germline V gives CDR1 LGHDT, CDR2 YNNKEL (reference sequence). CDR3 amino acids: CASSQAGSDRGRNQPQHF. The CDR3 nucleotides read TGTGCCAGCAGCCAAGCAGGGTCCGACAGGGGGCGAAATCAGCCCCAGCATTTT.

This chain connects TRBV7-2 to TRBJ1-5; D is undetermined. This CDR3 is 14 amino acids long. V was cut by 4 bases and J by 2 bases, with 9 bases left in between. The germline V gene has CDR1 SGHTA and CDR2 FQGNSA. This CDR3 is CASSSRSGNQPQHF. The CDR3 nucleotides read TGTGCCAGCAGCTCCCGGTCGGGCAATCAGCCCCAGCATTTT.

This rearrangement joins TRBV29-1 to TRBJ2-7; 11 nucleotides align to TRBD1. Germline assignment: CDR1 SQVTM and CDR2 ANQGSEA. This CDR3 has 13 amino acids. V trimming: 5 bases; J trimming: 4 bases; junction bases outside the gene matches: 4. CDR3 DNA: TGCAGCGTTCCCGGGACAGGGGGATACGAGCAGTACTTC. This translates into CSVPGTGGYEQYF.

This clonotype has a single count. This chain joins TRBV12-5 and TRBJ2-7; 8 positions agree with TRBD2. The CDR3 spans 13 residues. With 6 bases clipped from V and 3 bases from J, the junction kept 4 bases outside the gene matches. Germline V gives CDR1 LGHNT, CDR2 FRNRAP. The CDR3, as DNA: TGTGCTAGTGGCCTAAGCGGGAGCTACGAGCAGTACGTC. It codes for CASGLSGSYEQYV.

The chain combines TRBV11-2 with TRBJ2-7; D is unclear. Germline values: CDR1 SGHAT, CDR2 FQNNGV. The CDR3 extends over 14 amino acids. Trimming removed 0 bases at V and 4 bases at J, with 10 bases between. The CDR3 coding sequence is TGTGCCAGCAGCTTAGATATCTCCAGGTACGAGCAGTACGTC. This translates into CASSLDISRYEQYV.

The rearrangement joins TRBV29-1 to TRBJ1-3; unclear D gene. The V end was cut by 6 bases, the J end by 4 bases, with 13 bases between. CDR1 and CDR2 (germline): SQVTM, ANQGSEA. The CDR3 consists of 13 residues. In DNA form, the CDR3 reads TGCAGCGTATGTATGTCTTACGGAAACACCATATATTTT. Translation gives CSVCMSYGNTIYF.

The chain links TRBV29-1 to TRBJ2-1; D gene unclear. V was trimmed by 7 bases and J by 2 bases, leaving 18 bases between them. This CDR3 is built from 15 residues. Germline V gene sequence: CDR1 SQVTM, CDR2 ANQGSEA. CDR3 DNA sequence: TGCAGCGCTGCCCGCCCAGGCGCTCCCTACAATGAGCAGTTCTTC. It codes for CSAARPGAPYNEQFF.

CDR3 bases: TGCAGCGTTGAAGATAGGAGGGGGGCGGCAGATACGCAGTATTTT. It translates to CSVEDRRGAADTQYF. The chain uses TRBV29-1 and TRBJ2-3; D assignment may be TRBD1 or TRBD2 (6 bases each). The CDR3 sequence is 15 residues long. Per the germline V gene, CDR1 is SQVTM and CDR2 is ANQGSEA. V was cut by 0 bases and J by 4 bases, with 14 bases left in between.

The V gene is TRBV12-3 or TRBV12-4, the J gene TRBJ1-2, with 7 bases identical to TRBD1. The CDR3 is 15 amino acids. Germline trimming cut 5 bases from V and 3 bases from J; bases unmatched to any gene: 9. The CDR3 region has the DNA TGTGCCAGCAGTCCTTCGACACAGGGGTACTATGGCTACACCTTC. This encodes CASSPSTQGYYGYTF.